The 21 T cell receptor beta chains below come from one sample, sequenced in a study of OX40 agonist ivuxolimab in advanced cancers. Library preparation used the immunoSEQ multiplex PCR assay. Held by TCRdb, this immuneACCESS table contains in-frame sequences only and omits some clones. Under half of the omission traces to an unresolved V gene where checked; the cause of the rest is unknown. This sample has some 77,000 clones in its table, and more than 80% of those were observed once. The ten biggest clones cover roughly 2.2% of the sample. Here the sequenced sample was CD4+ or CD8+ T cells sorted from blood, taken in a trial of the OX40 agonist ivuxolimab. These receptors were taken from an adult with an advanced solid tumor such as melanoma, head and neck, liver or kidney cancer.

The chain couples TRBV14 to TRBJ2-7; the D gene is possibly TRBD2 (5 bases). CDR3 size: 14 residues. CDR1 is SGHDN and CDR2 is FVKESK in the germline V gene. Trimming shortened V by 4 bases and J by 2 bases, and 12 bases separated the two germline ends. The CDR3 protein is CASSPGLTTYEQYF. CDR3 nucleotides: TGTGCCAGCAGCCCAGGACTCACGACCTACGAGCAGTACTTC.

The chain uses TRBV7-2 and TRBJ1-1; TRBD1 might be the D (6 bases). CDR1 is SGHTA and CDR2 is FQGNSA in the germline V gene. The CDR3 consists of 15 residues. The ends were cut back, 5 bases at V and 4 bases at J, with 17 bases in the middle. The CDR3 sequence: CASSPLTGWGTEAFF. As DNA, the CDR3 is TGTGCCAGCAGCCCACTGACAGGCTGGGGCACTGAAGCTTTCTTT.

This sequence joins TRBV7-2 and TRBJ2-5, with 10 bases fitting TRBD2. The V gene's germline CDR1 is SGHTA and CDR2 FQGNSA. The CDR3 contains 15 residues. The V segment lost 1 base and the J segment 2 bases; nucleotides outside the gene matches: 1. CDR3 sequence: CASSLEAGGQETQYF. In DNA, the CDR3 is TGTGCCAGCAGCTTAGAAGCGGGGGGGCAAGAGACCCAGTACTTC.

The CDR3 DNA is TGTGCCAGCAGCCTAGGTCGGGAGACCCAGTACTTC. Protein product: CASSLGRETQYF. The genes are TRBV5-5 and TRBJ2-5; no reliable D call. The germline V and J ends were trimmed by 4 bases and 5 bases, with 9 bases remaining between them. The germline V gene encodes CDR1 SGHKS and CDR2 YYEKEE (reference sequence). The CDR3 has 12 amino acids.

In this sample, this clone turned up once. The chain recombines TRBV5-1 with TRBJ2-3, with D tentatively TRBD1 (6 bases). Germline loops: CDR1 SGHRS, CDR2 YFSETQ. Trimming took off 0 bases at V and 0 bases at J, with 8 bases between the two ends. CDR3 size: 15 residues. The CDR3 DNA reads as TGCGCCAGCAGCTTGGGACAGGCTAGCACAGATACGCAGTATTTT. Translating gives CASSLGQASTDTQYF.

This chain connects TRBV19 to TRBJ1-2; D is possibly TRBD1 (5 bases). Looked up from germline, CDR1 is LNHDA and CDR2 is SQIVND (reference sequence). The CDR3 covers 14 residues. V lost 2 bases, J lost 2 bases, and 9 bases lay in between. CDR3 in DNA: TGTGCCAGTAGTATAAAGGGGTGGAACTATGGCTACACCTTC. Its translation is CASSIKGWNYGYTF. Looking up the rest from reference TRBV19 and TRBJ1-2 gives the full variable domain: DGGITQSPKYLFRKEGQNVTLSCEQNLNHDAMYWYRQDPGQGLRLIYYSQIVNDFQKGDIAEGYSVSREKKESFPLTVTSAQKNPTAFYLCASSIKGWNYGYTFGSGTRLTVV.

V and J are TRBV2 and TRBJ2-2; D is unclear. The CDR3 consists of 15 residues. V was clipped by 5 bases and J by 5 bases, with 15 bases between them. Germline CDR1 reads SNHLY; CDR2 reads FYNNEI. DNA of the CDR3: TGTGCCAGCAGTTTAGGAGCGAGCCCAACCGGGGAGCTGTTTTTT. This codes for CASSLGASPTGELFF.

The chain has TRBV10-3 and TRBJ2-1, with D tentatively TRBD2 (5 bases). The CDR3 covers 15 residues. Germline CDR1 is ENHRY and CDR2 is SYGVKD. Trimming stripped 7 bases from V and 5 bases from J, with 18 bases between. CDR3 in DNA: TGTGCCATCACCTCGTTTATGTCGGGAAACAATGAGCAGTTCTTC. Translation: CAITSFMSGNNEQFF.

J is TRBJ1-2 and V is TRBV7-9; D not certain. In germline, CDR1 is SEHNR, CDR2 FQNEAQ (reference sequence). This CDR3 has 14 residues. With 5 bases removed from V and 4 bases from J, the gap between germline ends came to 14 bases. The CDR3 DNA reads TGTGCCAGCAGCCCCCGCGGTGATGGCTATGGCTACACCTTC. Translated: CASSPRGDGYGYTF.

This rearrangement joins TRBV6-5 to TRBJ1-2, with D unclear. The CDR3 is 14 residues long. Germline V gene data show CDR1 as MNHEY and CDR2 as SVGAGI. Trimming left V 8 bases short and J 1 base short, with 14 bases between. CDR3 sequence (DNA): TGTGCCAGCTGCCTATCCAAGCATAACTATGGCTACACCTTC. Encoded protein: CASCLSKHNYGYTF.

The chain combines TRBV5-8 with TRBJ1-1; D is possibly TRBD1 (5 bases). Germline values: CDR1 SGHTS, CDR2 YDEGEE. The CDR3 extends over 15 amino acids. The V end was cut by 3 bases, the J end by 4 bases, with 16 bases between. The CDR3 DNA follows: TGTGCCAGCAGCTGGCGACGGGGAGGGGCCACTGAAGCTTTCTTT. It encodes CASSWRRGGATEAFF.

CDR3 in amino acids: CASSPYGPTDTQYF. The DNA of the CDR3 is TGTGCCAGCAGCCCCTATGGTCCCACAGATACGCAGTATTTT. The gene calls are TRBV7-9 and TRBJ2-3; D is undetermined. Looked up from germline, CDR1 is SEHNR and CDR2 is FQNEAQ (reference sequence). The CDR3 covers 14 residues. Trimming stripped 5 bases from V and 2 bases from J, with 11 bases between. Full variable domain (missing parts from reference TRBV7-9 and TRBJ2-3): DTGVSQNPRHKITKRGQNVTFRCDPISEHNRLYWYRQTLGQGPEFLTYFQNEAQLEKSRLLSDRFSAERPKGSFSTLEIQRTEQGDSAMYLCASSPYGPTDTQYFGPGTRLTVL.

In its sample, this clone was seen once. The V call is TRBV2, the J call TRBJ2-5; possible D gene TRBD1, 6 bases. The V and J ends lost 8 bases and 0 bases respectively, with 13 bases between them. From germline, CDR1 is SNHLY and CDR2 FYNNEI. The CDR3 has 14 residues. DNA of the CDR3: TGTGCCAGCCTTCGAGGGACACACCAAGAGACCCAGTACTTC. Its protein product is CASLRGTHQETQYF.

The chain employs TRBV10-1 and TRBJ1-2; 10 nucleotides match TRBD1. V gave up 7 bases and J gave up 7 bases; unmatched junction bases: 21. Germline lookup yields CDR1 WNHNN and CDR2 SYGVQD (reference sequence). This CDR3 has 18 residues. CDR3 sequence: CASTTRTGGASLSIGYTF. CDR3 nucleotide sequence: TGCGCCAGCACCACCAGGACAGGGGGGGCCTCTCTATCCATTGGCTACACCTTC.

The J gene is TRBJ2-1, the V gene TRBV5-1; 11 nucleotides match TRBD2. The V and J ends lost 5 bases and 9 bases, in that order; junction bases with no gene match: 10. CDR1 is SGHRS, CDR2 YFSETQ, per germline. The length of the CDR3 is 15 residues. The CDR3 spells CASRHLAGGPSEQFF. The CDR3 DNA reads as TGCGCCAGCAGACACCTAGCGGGGGGCCCCAGTGAGCAGTTCTTC.

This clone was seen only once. The CDR3 coding sequence is TGTGCCAGCAGTTACTCCCAGGCAGGGGTTAAGTCTGGCTACACCTTC. It codes for CASSYSQAGVKSGYTF. The chain combines TRBV6-5 with TRBJ1-2, with D possibly being TRBD1 (6 bases). Germline lookup yields CDR1 MNHEY and CDR2 SVGAGI. The V and J ends lost 0 bases and 7 bases respectively, with 18 bases between them. There are 16 residues in the CDR3.

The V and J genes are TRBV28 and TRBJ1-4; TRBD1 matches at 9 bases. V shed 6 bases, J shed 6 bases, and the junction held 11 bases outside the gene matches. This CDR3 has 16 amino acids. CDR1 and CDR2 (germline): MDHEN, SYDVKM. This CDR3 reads CASRVPPGTGYEKLFF. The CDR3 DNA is TGTGCCAGCAGAGTTCCCCCCGGGACAGGGTATGAAAAACTGTTTTTT. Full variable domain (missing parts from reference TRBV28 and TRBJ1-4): DVKVTQSSRYLVKRTGEKVFLECVQDMDHENMFWYRQDPGLGLRLIYFSYDVKMKEKGDIPEGYSVSREKKERFSLILESASTNQTSMYLCASRVPPGTGYEKLFFGSGTQLSVL.

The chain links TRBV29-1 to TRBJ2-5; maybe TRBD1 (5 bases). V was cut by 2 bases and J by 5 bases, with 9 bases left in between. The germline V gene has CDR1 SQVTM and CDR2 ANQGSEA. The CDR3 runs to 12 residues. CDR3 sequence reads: CSVEKGQETQYF. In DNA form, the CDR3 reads TGCAGCGTTGAAAAGGGGCAGGAGACCCAGTACTTC.

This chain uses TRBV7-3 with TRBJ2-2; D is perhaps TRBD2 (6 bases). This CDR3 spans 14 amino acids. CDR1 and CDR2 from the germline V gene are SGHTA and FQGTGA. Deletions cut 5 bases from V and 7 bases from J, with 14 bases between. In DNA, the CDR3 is TGTGCCAGCAGCGCCCTGGGGGGTCGCGGGGAGCTGTTTTTT. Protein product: CASSALGGRGELFF.

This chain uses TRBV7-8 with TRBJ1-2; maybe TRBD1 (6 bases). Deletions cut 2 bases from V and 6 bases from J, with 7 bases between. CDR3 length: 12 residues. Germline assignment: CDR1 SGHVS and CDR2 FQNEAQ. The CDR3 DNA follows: TGTGCCAGCAGCTTACCAGGGGATGGCTACACCTTC. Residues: CASSLPGDGYTF. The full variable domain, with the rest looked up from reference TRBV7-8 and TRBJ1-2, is GAGVSQSPRYKVAKRGQDVALRCDPISGHVSLFWYQQALGQGPEFLTYFQNEAQLDKSGLPSDRFFAERPEGSVSTLKIQRTQQEDSAVYLCASSLPGDGYTFGSGTRLTVV.

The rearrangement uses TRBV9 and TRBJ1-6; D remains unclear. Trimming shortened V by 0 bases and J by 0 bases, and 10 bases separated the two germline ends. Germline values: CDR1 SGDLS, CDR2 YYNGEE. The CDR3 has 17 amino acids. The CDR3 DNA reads TGTGCCAGCAGCGTAGCTGCCCGGCGCTCCTATAATTCACCCCTCCACTTT. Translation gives CASSVAARRSYNSPLHF.